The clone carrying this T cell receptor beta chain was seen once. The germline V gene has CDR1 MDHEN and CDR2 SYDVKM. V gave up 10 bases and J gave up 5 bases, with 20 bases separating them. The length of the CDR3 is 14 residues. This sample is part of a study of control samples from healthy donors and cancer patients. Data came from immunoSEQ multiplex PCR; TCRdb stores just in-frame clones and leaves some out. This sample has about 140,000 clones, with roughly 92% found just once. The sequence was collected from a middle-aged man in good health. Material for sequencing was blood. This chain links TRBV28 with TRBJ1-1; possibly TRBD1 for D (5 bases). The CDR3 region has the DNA TGTGCCACCGCACAGGAAATATTTGCAACTGAAGCTTTCTTT. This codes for CATAQEIFATEAFF.